The TCR beta chain described here comes from a study of T cell responses to AZD1222 COVID-19 vaccine. The germline V gene has CDR1 SGHRS and CDR2 YFSETQ. The CDR3 consists of 12 residues. V was shortened by 4 bases and J by 6 bases, with 8 bases between the two germline ends. The method was immunoSEQ multiplex PCR; TCRdb's version includes in-frame clones alone and lacks a portion of them. Of approximately 300,000 clones listed, roughly 93% are singletons. Findings and caveats of the study: Possibly, clonal diversity was underestimated; donors were largely white British and included more females.

Points on this clone: Its antigen is unknown.

This sample comprised peripheral blood, obtained 28 days after the second AZD1222 dose. This rearrangement joins TRBV5-1 to TRBJ2-1; D is uncertain. This receptor was taken from an adult who received the AZD1222 COVID-19 vaccine. The chain's CDR3 is CASSEFSNEQFF. The DNA of the CDR3 is TGCGCCAGCAGCGAGTTCTCCAATGAGCAGTTCTTC. Complete variable domain (other parts from reference TRBV5-1 and TRBJ2-1): KAGVTQTPRYLIKTRGQQVTLSCSPISGHRSVSWYQQTPGQGLQFLFEYFSETQRNKGNFPGRFSGRQFSNSRSEMNVSTLELGDSALYLCASSEFSNEQFFGPGTRLTVL.